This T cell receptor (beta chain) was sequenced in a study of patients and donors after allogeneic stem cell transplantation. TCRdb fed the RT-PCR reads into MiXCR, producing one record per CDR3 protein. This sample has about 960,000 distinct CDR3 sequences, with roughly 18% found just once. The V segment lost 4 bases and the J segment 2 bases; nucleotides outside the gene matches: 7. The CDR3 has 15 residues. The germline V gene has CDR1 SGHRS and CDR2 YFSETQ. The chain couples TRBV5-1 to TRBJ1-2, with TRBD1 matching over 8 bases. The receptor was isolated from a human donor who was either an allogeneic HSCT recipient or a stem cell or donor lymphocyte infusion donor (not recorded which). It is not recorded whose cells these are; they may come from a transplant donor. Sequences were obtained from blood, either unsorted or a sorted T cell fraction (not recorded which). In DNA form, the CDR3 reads TGCGCCAGCAGCCCCCAGACAGGGGAGAACTATGGCTACACCTTC. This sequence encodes CASSPQTGENYGYTF.